The entry below describes one T cell receptor (beta chain). This clone has only one observation. The clone's antigen remains unknown. No per-base quality is available; no much larger clone lies one base away. On its own, one read is weak support. This record comes from a study of metastatic and nonmetastatic thyroid tumors (dated by TCRdb to about 2020). Context from the whole study: Repertoires were compared across peripheral blood and tumor or nodule tissue samples from malignant and benign thyroid patients. What the research found in general, with its limitations: TCR beta diversity was reported as significantly higher in malignant tumors than in benign nodules, in both blood and tumor samples.

Library preparation was by PCR. TCRdb lists the instrument as Illumina HiSeq 4000. The TCR beta-chain CDR3 region of each patient was profiled by high-throughput sequencing. The study's processing was this. A classifier to discriminate distant-metastatic papillary thyroid cancer patients was built from CDR3 differences across clinicopathological groups. To measure repertoire diversity the researchers used the Shannon index, while the Morisita-Horn index served to gauge how similar the tumor and blood repertoires were. TCRdb trimmed public reads at Q25 via fastp, called clones via MiXCR and kept in-frame beta chains. These V and J calls originate from TCRdb's pipeline instead of the authors' own analysis. The sample yields some 14,000 clones; about 23% were counted once. The ten biggest clones cover about 3.9% of the sample. No patient had received any treatment before thyroid surgery. Using T-cell receptor beta sequencing, the researchers looked back retrospectively at clinical samples from patients, gathered between about 2012 and 2019.

The CDR3 contains 14 residues, cysteine and phenylalanine counted. Only CDR3 DNA is held: 42 bases, read in frame from base 1. Between the V and J ends, shortened by 0 bases and 6 bases respectively, the junction contains 12 bases. CDR1 and CDR2 are drawn from the germline V gene: SGHTA, FQGNSA. The clonotype was recovered from a female donor with papillary thyroid cancer or a benign thyroid nodule (not recorded which). Some clones in this sample may be carry-over from other donors' samples. The specimen was blood. The V and J segments used are TRBV7-2 and TRBJ2-7; a weak D assignment points to TRBD1 (5 bases agree). Here is the DNA: TGTGCCAGCAGCTTAGCGGCAGGGAAAGGCGAGCAGTACTTC. It translates to CASSLAAGKGEQYF.